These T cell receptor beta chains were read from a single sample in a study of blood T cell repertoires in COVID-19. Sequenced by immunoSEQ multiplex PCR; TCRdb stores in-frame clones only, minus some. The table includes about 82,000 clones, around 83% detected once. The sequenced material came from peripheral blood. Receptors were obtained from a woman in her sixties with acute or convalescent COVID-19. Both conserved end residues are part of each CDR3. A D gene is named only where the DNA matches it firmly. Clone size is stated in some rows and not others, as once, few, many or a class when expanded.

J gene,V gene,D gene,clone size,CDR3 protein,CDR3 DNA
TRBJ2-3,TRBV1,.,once,CTSSQDRGTGAKFWYF,TGCACCAGCAGCCAAGATCGGGGGACAGGGGCTAAGTTTTGGTATTTT
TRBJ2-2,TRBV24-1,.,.,CATSDATPNTGELFF,TGTGCCACCAGTGATGCGACTCCTAACACCGGGGAGCTGTTTTTT
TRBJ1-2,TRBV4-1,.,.,CASSQDGAGAGYGYTF,TGCGCCAGCAGCCAAGACGGGGCGGGGGCGGGCTATGGCTACACCTTC
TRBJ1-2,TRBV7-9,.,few,CASSLAYGDRIYGYTF,TGTGCCAGCAGCTTAGCTTACGGCGACAGGATTTATGGCTACACCTTC
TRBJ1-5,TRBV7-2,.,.,CASSLSASGPQHF,TGTGCCAGCAGCCTCTCGGCCTCGGGGCCCCAGCATTTT
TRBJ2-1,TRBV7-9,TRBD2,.,CASSPRLAGGIDEQFF,TGTGCCAGCAGCCCCCGACTAGCGGGAGGGATCGATGAGCAGTTCTTC
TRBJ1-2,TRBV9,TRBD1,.,CASRGQGANYGYTF,TGTGCCAGCAGGGGACAGGGGGCGAACTATGGCTACACCTTC
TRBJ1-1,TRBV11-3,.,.,CASSLDFSGNTEAFF,TGTGCCAGCAGCTTAGATTTTTCGGGGAACACTGAAGCTTTCTTT
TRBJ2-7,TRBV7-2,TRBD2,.,CASSSLTSAEQYF,TGTGCCAGCAGCTCCCTGACTAGCGCCGAGCAGTACTTC
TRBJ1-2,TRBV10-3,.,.,CAISEGMANYGYTF,TGTGCCATCAGTGAGGGCATGGCAAACTATGGCTACACCTTC
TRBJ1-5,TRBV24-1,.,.,CATSDLPLPGSEKNQPQHF,TGTGCCACCAGTGATTTGCCTCTTCCGGGGAGCGAAAAAAATCAGCCCCAGCATTTT
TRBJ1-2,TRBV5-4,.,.,CASTLEPTNYGYTF,TGTGCCAGCACCCTAGAGCCAACCAACTATGGCTACACCTTC
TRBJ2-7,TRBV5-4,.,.,CASSLSGNSYEQYF,TGTGCCAGCAGCTTATCGGGAAACTCCTACGAGCAGTACTTC
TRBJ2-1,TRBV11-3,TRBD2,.,CASSLEREDEQFF,TGTGCCAGCAGCTTAGAGCGGGAGGATGAGCAGTTCTTC
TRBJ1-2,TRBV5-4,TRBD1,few,CASSLGQGANYGYTF,TGTGCCAGCAGCTTGGGTCAGGGGGCAAACTATGGCTACACCTTC
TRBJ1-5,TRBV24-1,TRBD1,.,CATSDSRTGGQPQHF,TGTGCCACCAGTGATTCCCGGACAGGGGGACAGCCCCAGCATTTT